Here is one TCR beta chain with its context. Its antigen is as yet unknown. The sample is drawn from a study of cytomegalovirus exposure and HLA in healthy donors. Overall study results and limits: Near-uniform donor sequencing depth was presumed by presence/absence analyses.

This CDR3 is built from 11 residues. V lost 4 bases and J lost 11, with 14 bases in between. Germline V gene sequence: CDR1 GTSNPN, CDR2 SVGIG (reference sequence). With 60 Vbeta and 13 Jbeta primers, the PCR was carried out. The repertoire was sequenced with immunoSEQ multiplex PCR; TCRdb's copy has only in-frame clones and lacks some. Here the sample spans about 150,000 clones, 65% to 85% being singletons. The specimen sequenced was PBMCs. This receptor was taken from a middle-aged woman in good health and CMV-seropositive. This chain joins TRBV30 and TRBJ1-1; D remains ambiguous. CDR3 DNA sequence: TGTGCCTGGATCGACGGACTGAATGCTTTCTTT. This sequence encodes CAWIDGLNAFF.